This T cell receptor (beta chain) was obtained from a study of CD8+ T cells in alopecia areata. As for the study in general: Treated patients received oral tofacitinib, 5 to 10 mg twice daily.

This CDR3 region has 14 residues. Germline assignment: CDR1 SGDLS and CDR2 YYNGEE. V gave up 4 bases and J gave up 1 base, with 12 bases separating them. Treatment in this sample: oral pan-JAK inhibitor, 5-10 mg twice daily. Peripheral blood, together with lesional scalp punch biopsies, was collected from alopecia areata patients. Study-wide results and limits: Tofacitinib significantly lowered scalp clonality and expanded CD8+ clones among the top 100. Scalp data also include sequences from resident alphabeta T cells of normal skin.

Sequencing relied on a cDNA template that was reverse transcribed from extracted RNA. Using immunoSEQ multiplex PCR, the repertoire was profiled, and TCRdb retains in-frame clones only, with some absent. Of 190,000 or so clones in the sample, over 45% were seen once. On this clone: What it recognizes is unknown.

The input for sequencing was CD4+ T cells sorted from blood, taken at week 24, from a patient treated with tofacitinib. The receptor's source is a human donor with alopecia areata. The J gene is TRBJ2-7, the V gene TRBV9; D is perhaps TRBD1 (5 bases). The CDR3 loop is CASSPRTSSYEQYF. The CDR3 DNA reads as TGTGCCAGCAGCCCTCGGACAAGTTCCTACGAGCAGTACTTC.